The T cell receptor (beta chain) under discussion was sequenced for a study of blood T cell repertoires in COVID-19. Study-level information: Spain, Italy and the United States supplied samples that represented acute and convalescent COVID-19. The cDNA or gDNA used as material had been derived from T cells, B-cell-depleted T cells, or PBMCs.

The CDR3 spans 14 residues. CDR1 is LNHDA, CDR2 SQIVND, per germline (reference sequence). V shed 4 bases and J shed 1 base, with 10 bases lying between them. Living in 24 US areas, the participants were between roughly 18 and 95 years of age. Per the original data handling: Estimates of nucleated cell counts were drawn from the amplification of reference gene primers. Only in-frame clones appear in the TCRdb table, and some are missing; sequencing was by immunoSEQ multiplex PCR. Clone size and V and J calls were adopted from that table, with D and trimming inferred from the DNA. Altogether 250,000 to 300,000 clones are present, about 91% being singletons, with the ten largest covering approximately 1.3%.

This chain uses TRBV19 with TRBJ1-1, with D perhaps matching TRBD1 (5 bases). The sequence was obtained from a human donor in a cohort exposed to, infected with or recovered from COVID-19 (not recorded which). The donor label of this sample is uncertain. The sample comprised PBMCs or T cells enriched from blood (not recorded which). DNA of the CDR3: TGTGCCAGTAGTACCTTTGACAGGAACACTGAAGCTTTCTTT. This encodes CASSTFDRNTEAFF.